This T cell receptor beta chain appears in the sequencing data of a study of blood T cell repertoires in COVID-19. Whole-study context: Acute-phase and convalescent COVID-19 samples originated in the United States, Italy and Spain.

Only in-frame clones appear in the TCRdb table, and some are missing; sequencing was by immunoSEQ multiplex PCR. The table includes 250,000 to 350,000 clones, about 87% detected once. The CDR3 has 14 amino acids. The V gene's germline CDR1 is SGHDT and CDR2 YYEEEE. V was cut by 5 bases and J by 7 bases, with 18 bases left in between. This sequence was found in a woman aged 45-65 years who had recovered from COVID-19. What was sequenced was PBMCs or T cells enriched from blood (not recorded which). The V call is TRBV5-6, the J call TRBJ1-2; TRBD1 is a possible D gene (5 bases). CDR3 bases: TGTGCCAGCAGACCATTTGGGAGGGACTCTGGCTACACCTTC. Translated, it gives CASRPFGRDSGYTF.